This TCR beta chain was identified in a study of PD-L1 blockade in urothelial cancer. Looking at the study overall: Prior chemotherapy ranged from 0 to 3 regimens per patient. Blood was subjected to analysis at 3 weeks (second dose) and 6 weeks following treatment start. Study-wide points: Those with durable benefit had larger increases in tumor-associated blood clones at 3 weeks.

Germline-derived CDR1 and CDR2 are SGHTA and FQGTGA. The CDR3 length is 12 residues. J was trimmed by 12 bases and V by 3 bases; bases with no gene match: 5. TCRdb's copy holds only in-frame clones and misses some; the assay was immunoSEQ multiplex PCR. Found here are around 80,000 clones, around 90% of them singletons; the top ten hold over 5%. In this sample, this clone turned up a few times. Its matching antigen is unknown. The diagnosis in patients was locally advanced or metastatic urothelial carcinoma. The source material was PBMCs, sampled around atezolizumab (anti-PD-L1) treatment. The chain joins TRBV7-3 to TRBJ2-1; TRBD1 matches 7 bases. The sequence was obtained from a woman in her 70s with urothelial cancer. DNA for the CDR3: TGTGCCAGCAGCTTTACCCAGGGGGTGCAGTTCTTC. Amino acids: CASSFTQGVQFF.